This entry describes one T cell receptor beta chain. These data originate in a study of blood T cell repertoires in COVID-19. Germline V gene data show CDR1 as SQVTM and CDR2 as ANQGSEA. V lost 1 base, J lost 4 bases, and 3 bases stayed unmatched. CDR3 length: 13 residues. Assay: immunoSEQ multiplex PCR; the TCRdb copy retains only in-frame clones and omits some. Among over 80,000 clones listed, 90% to 95% were seen once. The gene calls are TRBV29-1 and TRBJ1-2; TRBD1 matches at 7 bases. The receptor was isolated from a man aged 55-75 years with acute or convalescent COVID-19. The sample comprised peripheral blood. The CDR3 here is CSVEVGTAYGYTF. DNA of the CDR3: TGCAGCGTTGAAGTCGGGACAGCCTATGGCTACACCTTC.